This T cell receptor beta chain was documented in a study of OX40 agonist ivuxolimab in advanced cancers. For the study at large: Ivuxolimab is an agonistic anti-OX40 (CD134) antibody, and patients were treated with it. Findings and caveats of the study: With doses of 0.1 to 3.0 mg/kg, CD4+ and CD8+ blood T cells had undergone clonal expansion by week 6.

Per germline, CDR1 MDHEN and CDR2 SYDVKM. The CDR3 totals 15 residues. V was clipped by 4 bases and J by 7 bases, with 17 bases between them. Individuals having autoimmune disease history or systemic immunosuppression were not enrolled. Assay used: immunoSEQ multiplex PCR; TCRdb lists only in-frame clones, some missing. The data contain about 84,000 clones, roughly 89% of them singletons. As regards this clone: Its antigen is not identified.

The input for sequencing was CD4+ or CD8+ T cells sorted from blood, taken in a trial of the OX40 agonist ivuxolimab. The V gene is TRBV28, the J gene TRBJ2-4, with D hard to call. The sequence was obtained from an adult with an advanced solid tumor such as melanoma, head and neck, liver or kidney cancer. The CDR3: CASSSSSGLRNIQYF. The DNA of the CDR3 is TGTGCCAGCAGTTCTTCATCAGGATTGAGGAACATTCAGTACTTC.